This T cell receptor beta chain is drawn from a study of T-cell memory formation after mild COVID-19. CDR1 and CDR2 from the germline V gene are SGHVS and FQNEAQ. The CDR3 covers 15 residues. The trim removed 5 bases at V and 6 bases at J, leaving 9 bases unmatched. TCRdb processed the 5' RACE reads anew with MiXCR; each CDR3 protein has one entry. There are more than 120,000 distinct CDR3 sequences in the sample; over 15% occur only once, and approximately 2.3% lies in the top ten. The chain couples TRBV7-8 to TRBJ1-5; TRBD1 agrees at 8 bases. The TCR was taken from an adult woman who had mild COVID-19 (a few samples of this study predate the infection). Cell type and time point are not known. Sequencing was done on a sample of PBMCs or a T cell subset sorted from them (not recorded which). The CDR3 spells CASSRGQGEGQPQHF. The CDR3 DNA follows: TGTGCCAGCAGCCGCGGACAGGGTGAGGGTCAGCCCCAGCATTTT. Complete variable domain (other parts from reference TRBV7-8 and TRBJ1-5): GAGVSQSPRYKVAKRGQDVALRCDPISGHVSLFWYQQALGQGPEFLTYFQNEAQLDKSGLPSDRFFAERPEGSVSTLKIQRTQQEDSAVYLCASSRGQGEGQPQHFGDGTRLSIL.